The present TCR beta chain was sequenced within a study of blood T cell repertoires in COVID-19 (dated by TCRdb to 2018 to 2020). About the full investigation: Samples covering the acute and convalescent phases of COVID-19 were provided by collaborators in the United States, Italy and Spain. The material from the prospective study consisted of cDNA or gDNA derived from T cells, B-cell-depleted T cells, or PBMCs. Where available, HLA class I and class II types were taken from metadata supplied by the sample provider and were not determined by assay-based typing. The dataset comprised deeply sampled blood TCRbeta repertoires from subjects exposed to, actively infected with, or recovered from COVID-19. Sample metadata almost always included a de-identified subject ID, COVID-19 status, age in years and sex. The samples were drawn from the first 160 participants of the ongoing ImmuneRACE study and from 1,254 subjects provided by 6 global collaborators. A freely available public database, intended as a resource for researchers studying the immune response to SARS-CoV-2, is where the repertoires were released. General findings and caveats noted by the study authors: How much clinical and demographic metadata was included differed by source and by participant, and the metadata was provided uncurated.

Collaborating institutions collected whole blood in K2EDTA tubes following their own protocols. For TCRbeta analysis, collaborators shipped samples in one of three forms: frozen whole blood, isolated PBMCs, or DNA extracted from either of those sample types. Unmatched junction bases come to 21, with V trimmed by 5 bases and J by 6 bases. The CDR1 and CDR2 encoded by the germline V gene are SGHDT and YYEEEE. Reading from cysteine to phenylalanine, the CDR3 counts 18 amino acids. Only the CDR3 region is kept as DNA, spanning 54 bases read in frame from base 1. TCRbeta CDR3 regions were amplified from genomic DNA by means of the immunoSEQ Assay, a bias-controlled multiplex PCR. The authors' pipeline ran thus. The number of nucleated cells in each sample was estimated from the amplification of reference gene primers within the assay. Sequence reads were collapsed and filtered to measure the absolute abundance of every unique TCRbeta CDR3 rearrangement. Productive Simpson clonality was computed per sample as the square root of Simpson's diversity index over productive rearrangements. As stored in TCRdb, this immuneACCESS dataset retains in-frame rearrangements with V and J assigned. A fraction of the clones does not appear; measured against another copy, unresolved V genes explain less than half of the discrepancy, and the remainder lacks a known reason. Clone size and the V and J calls come from that table; the DNA yielded D and trimming. The sample records about 38,000 clones, around 90% of which are singletons. The ten biggest clones cover less than 30% of the sample.

Of note for this clone: No cognate antigen has been identified for it. One base away there is no much larger clone; base qualities are not given.

The specimen was peripheral blood. The chain is made from TRBV5-6 and TRBJ2-3; 7 bases in the junction line up with TRBD1. This TCR was recovered from a man in his 60s with active or convalescent COVID-19. CDR3 loop: CASRVRLTGSTSGDTQYF. The nucleotide sequence reads TGTGCCAGCAGAGTGCGACTGACAGGGTCAACTTCGGGGGATACGCAGTATTTT.